The clone carrying this T cell receptor beta chain showed up many times. The length of the CDR3 is 15 residues. Losses at the gene ends were 2 bases for V and 9 bases for J; bases not matched to a gene: 5. Germline V gives CDR1 LGHNA, CDR2 YSLEER. The sample belongs to a study of blood T cells in healthy people across ages. A second PCR of about 7 to 12 cycles used a sample-barcoded 5' primer and a J-beta primer mix. TCRdb ran MiXCR on the 5' RACE reads and lists one entry per CDR3 protein. The sample shows hundreds of thousands of distinct CDR3 sequences, 45% to 50% of them seen only once. The chain has TRBV4-3 and TRBJ2-1; 12 bases fit TRBD2. The clonotype comes from an older woman in good health. The sequenced material came from blood. The CDR3 DNA reads TGCGCCAGCAGCCAAACTAGCGGGAGGTTGAGTGAGCAGTTCTTC. This gives the protein CASSQTSGRLSEQFF.